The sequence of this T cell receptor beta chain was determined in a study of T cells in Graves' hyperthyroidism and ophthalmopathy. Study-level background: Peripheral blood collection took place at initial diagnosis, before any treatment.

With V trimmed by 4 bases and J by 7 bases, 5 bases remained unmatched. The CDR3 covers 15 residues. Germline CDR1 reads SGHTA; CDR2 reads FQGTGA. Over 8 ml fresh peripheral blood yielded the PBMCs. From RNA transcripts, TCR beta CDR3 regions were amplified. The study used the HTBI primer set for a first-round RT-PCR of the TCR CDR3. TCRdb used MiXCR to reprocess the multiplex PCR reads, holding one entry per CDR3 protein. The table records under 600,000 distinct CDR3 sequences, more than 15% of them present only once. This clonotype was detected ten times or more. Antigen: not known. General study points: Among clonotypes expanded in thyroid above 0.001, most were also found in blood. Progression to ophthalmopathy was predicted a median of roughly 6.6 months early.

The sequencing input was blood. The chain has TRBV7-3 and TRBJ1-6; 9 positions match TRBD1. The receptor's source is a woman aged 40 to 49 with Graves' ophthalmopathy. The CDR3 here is CASSSGTGNNSPLHF. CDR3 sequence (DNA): TGTGCCAGCAGCTCCGGGACAGGGAACAATTCACCCCTCCACTTT.